The sequence of this T cell receptor (beta chain) was determined in a study of early T cells in non-severe SARS-CoV-2 infection. About the research overall: Sequencing was performed on bulk RNA from unsorted whole blood, leaving chains unpaired. Findings of the study overall: VDJdb matching skewed toward anti-spike CD8 responses, missing private and CD4 specificities.

This clonotype was detected many times. Its antigen is not known. V shed 1 base and J 4 bases; nucleotides not matched to a gene: 4. The CDR3 length is 17 residues. Germline V gene lookup returns CDR1 PRHDT and CDR2 FYEKMQ (reference sequence). Individual cDNA molecules were tagged with unique molecular identifiers. TCRdb re-derived calls from the 5' RACE reads in MiXCR, one entry per CDR3 protein. This table has about 31,000 distinct CDR3 sequences, around 6% appearing once. The receptor comes from an adult who was a healthcare worker with PCR-confirmed SARS-CoV-2 infection or an uninfected control (not recorded which). Sequencing input: whole blood. The chain recombines TRBV13 with TRBJ2-1; TRBD2 agrees at 13 bases. The CDR3 sequence: CASSLEELAGGYNEQFF. Here the CDR3 DNA reads TGTGCCAGCAGCTTAGAGGAACTAGCGGGAGGGTACAATGAGCAGTTCTTC.